This T cell receptor beta chain came from a study of blood T cells in healthy people across ages (dated by TCRdb to 2014 to 2015). Background on the whole study: In model experiments, roughly one uniquely barcoded TCR beta cDNA molecule per two T cells was captured by template switching. The study measured age-related changes in TCR beta repertoire diversity using deep sequencing normalized with unique cDNA molecular identifiers. Donors were grouped into four age groups: young (average roughly 17 years), middle-aged (over 35), aged (roughly 67) and long-lived (around 80). To avoid experimental bias, donors of different ages were randomly spread across the sequencing lanes. Two additional independent replicas of 1 million unique cDNA reads from the same blood draw were analyzed for two donors (one aged 18 to 30 and one aged 80 or older).

The donors were 40 or so Caucasian individuals from Russia, aged roughly 6 to 100 years, who were systemically healthy. Each donor gave 8 to 10 milliliters of peripheral blood, drawn into EDTA-treated Vacutainer tubes. Ficoll-Paque density-gradient centrifugation was used to isolate PBMCs, with at least 6.5 million per sample. Trizol reagent was used to extract total RNA from PBMCs, with at least 5 micrograms per sample. For every donor, flow cytometry on a PBMC aliquot measured the percentage of naive CD45RAhigh/CD27high T cells. The library was made by 5' RACE. The instrument was an Illumina HiSeq 2500. A second PCR of about 6 to 11 cycles was performed with a sample-barcoded 5' primer and a J-beta primer mix. A unique molecular identifier was introduced onto each TCR beta cDNA molecule by a template-switch 5' adaptor carrying 12 random nucleotides. Each sample yielded at least 2.5 million CDR3-containing paired-end reads. All of the RNA was converted into first-strand cDNA using the Mint cDNA synthesis kit, with a TRBC-specific oligonucleotide serving as the primer. All cDNA was treated with uracil-DNA glycosylase and then went through a first 18-cycle PCR with the universal primers M1SS and BC2_uni_R. In the source study's methods: Normalization of each sample was performed by random selection of 1 million high-quality reads, each carrying a distinct molecular identifier. Reads with shared molecular identifiers were discarded instead of being binned into consensus sequences. CDR3 identification, clonotype clustering and error correction used MiTCR with a Q25 quality threshold and the strictest error-elimination algorithm. Lower-bound total TCR beta diversity was estimated with a nonparametric unseen species model using Euler transformation. TCRdb redid the processing of the public reads, applying fastp at Q25 and MiXCR, and retained in-frame beta chains. Identical CDR3 proteins give one entry, which carries the most common genes and DNA. The V and J calls shown here were made by TCRdb, not taken from the authors' results. The sample records 780,000 or so distinct CDR3 sequences, approximately 60% of which are singletons. Around a quarter of the sample is held by the ten biggest clonotypes.

Trimming leaves V shorter by 5 bases and J shorter by 10 bases, with the junction holding 7 bases beyond the gene matches. Based on the germline V gene (reference sequence), the CDR1 and CDR2 sequences are LNHNV and YYDKDF. The CDR3 holds 15 amino acids from the cysteine to the phenylalanine. The CDR3 DNA has 45 bases and is translated from base 1. Note on this clonotype: The clone's antigen remains unknown. Nothing much larger sits one base from this clone, and base qualities are not available.

Overall study outcomes, separate from this receptor: The long-lived group showed more naive CD4+ T cells, fewer expanded clones and increased TCR diversity than the aged group, suggesting age selection. Because profiling used bulk unsorted PBMCs, naive and antigen-experienced compartments could not be compared conclusively. The CMV infection status of donors was not known, potentially confounding age-related changes in expanded clonotypes. Observed TCR beta diversity per million T cells fell roughly linearly with age, and a significant reduction was already apparent by age approximately 40. There was a strong correlation between observed TCR beta diversity and the percentage of naive T cells measured by flow cytometry. Total diversity estimates from one million sequenced T cells were considered lower bounds and underestimates.

This receptor was obtained from a man aged 40-49 years in good health. The rearrangement combines TRBV15 with TRBJ2-3, with 15 junctional bases fitting TRBD2. The specimen sequenced was blood. The CDR3 region: CATSSGTSGRIAQYF. The DNA reads as follows: TGTGCCACCAGCTCGGGGACTAGCGGGAGGATTGCGCAGTATTTT.